This section outlines one TCR beta chain sequence together with its context. Its binding antigen is unknown. No per-base quality is available; no much larger clone lies one base away. The CDR3 starts with the cysteine, ends with the phenylalanine, and has 15 residues. Left in the record is the CDR3 DNA by itself, 45 bases read in frame from the first base. CDR1 is given as SGHRS and CDR2 as YFSETQ, both from the germline V gene. V sheds 1 base and J sheds 2 bases, leaving 13 bases between their ends. The library came from the immunoSEQ multiplex PCR assay. As stored in TCRdb, this immuneACCESS dataset retains in-frame rearrangements with V and J assigned. A fraction of the clones does not appear; measured against another copy, unresolved V genes explain less than half of the discrepancy, and the remainder lacks a known reason. The sample table shows approximately 44,000 clones, and roughly 77% are seen once. Over 15% of the sample is held by the ten biggest clonotypes.

This entry comes from a study of control samples from healthy donors and cancer patients (dated by TCRdb to the early 2020s). The sequenced sample consisted of formalin-fixed, paraffin-embedded tissue. The TCR originated in a male donor with melanoma. In this chain, TRBV5-1 is recombined with TRBJ2-7, with TRBD2 tentatively as D gene (6 bases match). At the DNA level, the sequence is TGCGCCAGCAGCTTGACCGGGACGGGAGCCTACGAGCAGTACTTC. Protein translation: CASSLTGTGAYEQYF.